Each of the 8 T cell receptor beta chains below was sequenced from the same sample in a study of blood T cell repertoires in COVID-19. The protocol was immunoSEQ multiplex PCR, while the TCRdb copy is restricted to in-frame clones and leaves out a portion. This sample carries 45,000 to 50,000 clones, 75% to 90% of them seen once, and the ten largest clones take roughly 50%. Sequencing used peripheral blood. The source is a man aged 70-80 years with acute or convalescent COVID-19.

The chain links TRBV27 to TRBJ1-5; D may be TRBD1 (5 bases). CDR1 and CDR2 (germline): MNHEY, SMNVEV (reference sequence). The V gene lost 6 bases and the J gene lost 3 bases, with 15 bases spanning the gap. This CDR3 is built from 15 residues. CDR3 sequence reads: CASSPGQVNNQPQHF. CDR3 coding DNA: TGTGCCAGCAGCCCAGGACAAGTTAACAATCAGCCCCAGCATTTT.

Only a few counts were recorded for this clone. This chain joins TRBV14 and TRBJ1-1; D uncertain. The CDR3 has 13 amino acids. The germline gives CDR1 SGHDN, CDR2 FVKESK. V was clipped by 4 bases and J by 2 bases, with 8 bases between them. The CDR3 DNA reads as TGTGCCAGCAGCCGGACTCTAAACACTGAAGCTTTCTTT. Translating gives CASSRTLNTEAFF.

This CDR3 reads CSARTDNEQFF. In DNA form, the CDR3 reads TGCAGTGCGAGGACAGACAATGAGCAGTTCTTC. The chain carries TRBV20-1 and TRBJ2-1, with D maybe TRBD1 (6 bases). The CDR3 loop spans 11 amino acids. Trimming left V 6 bases short and J 5 bases short, with 8 bases between. CDR1 and CDR2 (germline): DFQATT, SNEGSKA (reference sequence).

This rearrangement joins TRBV2 to TRBJ2-1; no clear D gene. The CDR3 length is 12 residues. Per germline, CDR1 SNHLY and CDR2 FYNNEI. V lost 6 bases and J lost 4, with 7 bases in between. The CDR3, as DNA: TGTGCCAGCAGGCTAATTTACAATGAGCAGTTCTTC. It codes for CASRLIYNEQFF.

V and J are TRBV5-4 and TRBJ2-5; TRBD1 agrees at 9 bases. Trimming removed 3 bases from V and 5 bases from J; junction bases left unmatched: 8. Germline CDR1 is SGHNT and CDR2 is YYREEE (reference sequence). The CDR3 loop spans 15 amino acids. CDR3 nucleotide sequence: TGTGCCAGCAGCTCTTCCGGGACAGGGAGCGAGACCCAGTACTTC. Amino acids: CASSSSGTGSETQYF.

V usage is TRBV6-2 or TRBV6-3 and J usage is TRBJ1-5, with 7 bases lining up with TRBD1. The CDR3 covers 14 residues. V lost 5 bases, J lost 5 bases, and 6 bases stayed unmatched. Germline CDR1 is MNHEY and CDR2 is SVGEGT. The CDR3 coding sequence is TGTGCCAGCAGTCACGGGACAGCGGATCAGCCCCAGCATTTT. This codes for CASSHGTADQPQHF.

This chain's CDR3 is CAWSVGEQDNTGELFF. The CDR3 region has the DNA TGTGCCTGGAGTGTGGGTGAACAGGATAACACCGGGGAGCTGTTTTTT. The rearrangement links TRBV30 to TRBJ2-2, with TRBD1 as a possible D gene (5 bases). Germline CDR1 is GTSNPN and CDR2 is SVGIG (reference sequence). Trimming pared 0 bases from V and 2 bases from J, leaving 13 bases between. The CDR3 runs 16 residues.

The gene calls are TRBV3-1 (or the pseudogene TRBV3-2) and TRBJ2-1, with D possibly being TRBD2 (6 bases). The CDR3 consists of 16 residues. Between the trimmed V and J ends, which lost 0 bases and 6 bases, there was a span of 15 bases. Germline CDR1 LGHDT, CDR2 YNNKEL (reference sequence). The CDR3 bases are TGTGCCAGCAGCCAAGATGGGGTGGAGGGCGTCAATGAGCAGTTCTTC. It specifies CASSQDGVEGVNEQFF.